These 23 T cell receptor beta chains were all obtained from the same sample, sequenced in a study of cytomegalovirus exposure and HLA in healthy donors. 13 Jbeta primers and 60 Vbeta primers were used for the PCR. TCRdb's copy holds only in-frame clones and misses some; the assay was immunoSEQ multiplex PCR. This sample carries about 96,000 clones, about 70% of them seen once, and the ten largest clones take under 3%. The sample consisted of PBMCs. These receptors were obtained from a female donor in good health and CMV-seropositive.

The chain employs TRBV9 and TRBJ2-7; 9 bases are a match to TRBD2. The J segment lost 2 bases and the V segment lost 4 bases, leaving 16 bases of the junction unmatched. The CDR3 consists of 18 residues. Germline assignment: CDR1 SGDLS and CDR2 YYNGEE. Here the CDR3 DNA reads TGTGCCAGCAGCTCTTCACGGGCGGGAGGGGAAGGGGCCTACGAGCAGTACTTC. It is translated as CASSSSRAGGEGAYEQYF.

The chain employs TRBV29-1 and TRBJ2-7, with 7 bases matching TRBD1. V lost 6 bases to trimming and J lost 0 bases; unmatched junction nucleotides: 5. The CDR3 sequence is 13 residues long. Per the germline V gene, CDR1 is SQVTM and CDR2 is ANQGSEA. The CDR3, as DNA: TGCAGCGTCGCCGGGACAGCCTCCTACGAGCAGTACTTC. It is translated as CSVAGTASYEQYF.

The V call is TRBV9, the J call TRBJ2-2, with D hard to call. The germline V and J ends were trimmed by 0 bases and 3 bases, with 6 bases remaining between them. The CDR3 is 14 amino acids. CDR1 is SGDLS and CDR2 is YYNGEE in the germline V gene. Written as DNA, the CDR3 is TGTGCCAGCAGCGTAGACTTGTACACCGGGGAGCTGTTTTTT. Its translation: CASSVDLYTGELFF.

The CDR3 DNA is TGTGCCAGCAGCTTAGGGGCAGGGGATACTGAAGCTTTCTTT. Protein: CASSLGAGDTEAFF. This sequence joins TRBV7-8 and TRBJ1-1, with D possibly TRBD1 on 6 matching bases. Germline CDR1 SGHVS, CDR2 FQNEAQ. V shed 1 base and J shed 5 bases, with 11 bases lying between them. The CDR3 has 14 amino acids.

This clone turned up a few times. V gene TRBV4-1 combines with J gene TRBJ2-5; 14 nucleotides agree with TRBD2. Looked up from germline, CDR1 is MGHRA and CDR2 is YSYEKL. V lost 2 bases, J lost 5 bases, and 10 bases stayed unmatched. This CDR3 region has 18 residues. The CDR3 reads CASSQLLMTSGGVETQYF. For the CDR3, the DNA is TGCGCCAGCAGCCAACTCCTTATGACTAGCGGGGGGGTTGAGACCCAGTACTTC.

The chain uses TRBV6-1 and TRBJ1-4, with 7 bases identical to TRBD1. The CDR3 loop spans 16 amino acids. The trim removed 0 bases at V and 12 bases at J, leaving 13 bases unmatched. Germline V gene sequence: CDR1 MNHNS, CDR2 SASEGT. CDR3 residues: CASSEATYRGYGELFF. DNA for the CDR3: TGTGCCAGCAGTGAAGCGACTTACAGGGGTTATGGTGAACTGTTTTTT.

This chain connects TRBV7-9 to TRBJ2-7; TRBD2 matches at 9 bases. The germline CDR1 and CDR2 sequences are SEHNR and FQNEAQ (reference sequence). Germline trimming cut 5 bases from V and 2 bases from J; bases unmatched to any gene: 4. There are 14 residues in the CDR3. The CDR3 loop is CASSLTSGAYEQYF. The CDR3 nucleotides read TGTGCCAGCAGCCTGACTAGCGGAGCCTACGAGCAGTACTTC.

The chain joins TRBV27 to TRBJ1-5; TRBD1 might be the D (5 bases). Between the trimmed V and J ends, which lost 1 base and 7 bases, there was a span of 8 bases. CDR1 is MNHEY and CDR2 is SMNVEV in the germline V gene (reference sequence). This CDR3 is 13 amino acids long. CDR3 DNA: TGTGCCAGCAGTTTATATCGGGGGCAGCCCCAGCATTTT. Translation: CASSLYRGQPQHF.

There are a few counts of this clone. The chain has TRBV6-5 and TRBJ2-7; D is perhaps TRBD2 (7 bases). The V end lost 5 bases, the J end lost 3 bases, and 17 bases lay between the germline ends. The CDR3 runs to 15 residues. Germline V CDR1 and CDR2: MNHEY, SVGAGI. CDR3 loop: CASSREGTPFYEQYF. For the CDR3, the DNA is TGTGCCAGCAGTAGGGAGGGGACACCCTTCTACGAGCAGTACTTC.

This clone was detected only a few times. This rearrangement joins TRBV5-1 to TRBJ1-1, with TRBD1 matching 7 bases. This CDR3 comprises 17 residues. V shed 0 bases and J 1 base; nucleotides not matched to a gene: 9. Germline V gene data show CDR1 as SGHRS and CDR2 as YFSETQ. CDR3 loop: CASSLGRGRPENTEAFF. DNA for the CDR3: TGCGCCAGCAGCTTGGGAAGGGGGCGGCCGGAGAACACTGAAGCTTTCTTT.

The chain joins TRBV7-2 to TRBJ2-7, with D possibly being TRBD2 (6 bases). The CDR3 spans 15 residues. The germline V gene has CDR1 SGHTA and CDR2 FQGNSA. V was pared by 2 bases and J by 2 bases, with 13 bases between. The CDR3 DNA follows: TGTGCCAGCAGCTTAAATGGAGGGAGAGCCTACGAGCAGTACTTC. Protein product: CASSLNGGRAYEQYF.

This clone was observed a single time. This chain's CDR3 is CAWGQLGNTIYF. CDR3 sequence (DNA): TGTGCCTGGGGACAGCTCGGAAACACCATATATTTT. The rearrangement joins TRBV30 to TRBJ1-3; weak D call: TRBD1 (6 bases). In germline, CDR1 is GTSNPN, CDR2 SVGIG (reference sequence). CDR3 length: 12 residues. The ends were cut back, 5 bases at V and 4 bases at J, with 9 bases in the middle.

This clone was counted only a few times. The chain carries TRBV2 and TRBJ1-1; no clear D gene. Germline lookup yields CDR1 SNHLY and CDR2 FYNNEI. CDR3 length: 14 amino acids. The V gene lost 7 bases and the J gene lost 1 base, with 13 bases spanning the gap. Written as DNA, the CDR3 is TGTGCCAGCACTGCAGACGGGAAGAACACTGAAGCTTTCTTT. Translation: CASTADGKNTEAFF.

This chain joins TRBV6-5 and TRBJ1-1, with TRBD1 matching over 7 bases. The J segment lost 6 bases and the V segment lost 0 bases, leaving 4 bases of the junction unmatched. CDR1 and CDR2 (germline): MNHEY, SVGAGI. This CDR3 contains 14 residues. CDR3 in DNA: TGTGCCAGCAGTTACTCAGACAGGGACGCTGAAGCTTTCTTT. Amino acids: CASSYSDRDAEAFF.

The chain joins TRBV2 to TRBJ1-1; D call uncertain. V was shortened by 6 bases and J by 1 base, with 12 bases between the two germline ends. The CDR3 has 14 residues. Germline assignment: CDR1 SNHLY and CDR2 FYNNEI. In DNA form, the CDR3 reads TGTGCCAGCAGGACGCTAAGCGGGAACACTGAAGCTTTCTTT. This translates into CASRTLSGNTEAFF.

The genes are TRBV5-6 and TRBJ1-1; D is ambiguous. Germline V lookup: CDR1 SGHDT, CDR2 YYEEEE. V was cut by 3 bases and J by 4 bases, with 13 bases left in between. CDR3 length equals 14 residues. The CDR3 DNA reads TGTGCCAGCAGCTGGGGAGTTGTAAGCACTGAAGCTTTCTTT. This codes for CASSWGVVSTEAFF. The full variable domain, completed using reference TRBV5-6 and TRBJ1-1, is DAGVTQSPTHLIKTRGQQVTLRCSPKSGHDTVSWYQQALGQGPQFIFQYYEEEERQRGNFPDRFSGHQFPNYSSELNVNALLLGDSALYLCASSWGVVSTEAFFGQGTRLTVV.

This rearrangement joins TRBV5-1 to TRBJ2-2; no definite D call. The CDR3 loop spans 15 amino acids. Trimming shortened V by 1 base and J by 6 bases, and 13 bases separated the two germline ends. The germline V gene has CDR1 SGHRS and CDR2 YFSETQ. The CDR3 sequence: CASSLLYGWAGELFF. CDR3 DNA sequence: TGCGCCAGCAGCTTGCTATACGGGTGGGCCGGGGAGCTGTTTTTT.

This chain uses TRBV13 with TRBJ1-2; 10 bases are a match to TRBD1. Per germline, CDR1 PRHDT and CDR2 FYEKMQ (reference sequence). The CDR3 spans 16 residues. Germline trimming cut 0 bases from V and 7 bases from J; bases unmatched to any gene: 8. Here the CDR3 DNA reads TGTGCCAGCAGCTTAGGTCCGACAGGGGGCTTAGTTGGCTACACCTTC. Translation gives CASSLGPTGGLVGYTF.

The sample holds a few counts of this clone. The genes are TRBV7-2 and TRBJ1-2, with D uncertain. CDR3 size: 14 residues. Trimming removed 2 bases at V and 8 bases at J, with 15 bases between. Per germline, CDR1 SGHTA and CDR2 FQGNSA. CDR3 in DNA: TGTGCCAGCAGCTTACCTGGGCAGGCCTTGGGCTACACCTTC. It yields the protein CASSLPGQALGYTF.

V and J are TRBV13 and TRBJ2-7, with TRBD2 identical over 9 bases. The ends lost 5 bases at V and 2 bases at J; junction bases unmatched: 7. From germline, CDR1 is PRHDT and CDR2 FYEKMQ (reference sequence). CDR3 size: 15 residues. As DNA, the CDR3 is TGTGCCAGCAGCAAGCCGGGACTAGCCCCCTACGAGCAGTACTTC. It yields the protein CASSKPGLAPYEQYF.

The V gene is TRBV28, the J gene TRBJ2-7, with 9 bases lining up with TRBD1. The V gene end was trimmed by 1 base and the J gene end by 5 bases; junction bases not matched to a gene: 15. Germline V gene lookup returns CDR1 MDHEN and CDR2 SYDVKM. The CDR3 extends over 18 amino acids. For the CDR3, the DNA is TGTGCCAGCAGTTTATTACAAGGTGGCCCCACAGGGGGCGACGAGCAGTACTTC. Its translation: CASSLLQGGPTGGDEQYF.

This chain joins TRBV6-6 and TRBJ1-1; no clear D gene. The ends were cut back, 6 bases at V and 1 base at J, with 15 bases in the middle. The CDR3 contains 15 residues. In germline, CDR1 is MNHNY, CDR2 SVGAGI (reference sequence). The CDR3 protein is CASRAPGLGNTEAFF. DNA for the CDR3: TGTGCCAGCAGAGCCCCTGGGCTGGGGAACACTGAAGCTTTCTTT.

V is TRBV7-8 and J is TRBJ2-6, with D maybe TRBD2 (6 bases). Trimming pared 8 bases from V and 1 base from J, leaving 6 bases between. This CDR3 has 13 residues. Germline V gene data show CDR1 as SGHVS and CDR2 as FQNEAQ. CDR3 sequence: CASGGSGANVLTF. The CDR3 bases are TGTGCCAGCGGGGGGTCTGGGGCCAACGTCCTGACTTTC.